The 13 T cell receptor beta chains below were found in one sample sequenced in a study of blood T cell repertoires in COVID-19. Sequencing used immunoSEQ multiplex PCR; TCRdb keeps in-frame clones, though not all of them. The data show about 110,000 clones, roughly 80% seen once. The sequenced sample was peripheral blood. The receptors shown here come from a human donor in a cohort sampled during active COVID-19.

The V call is TRBV24-1, the J call TRBJ2-1, with TRBD1 matching 7 bases. Germline lookup yields CDR1 KGHDR and CDR2 SFDVKD. The CDR3 contains 17 residues. J lost 9 bases, V lost 2 bases, and 15 bases had no gene match. This CDR3 reads CATSDSLDRVQHGEQFF. CDR3 nucleotides: TGTGCCACCAGTGATTCCCTTGACAGGGTTCAGCACGGTGAGCAGTTCTTC.

This chain joins TRBV29-1 and TRBJ1-2; D is unresolved. V was trimmed by 7 bases and J by 7 bases, leaving 13 bases between them. This CDR3 spans 11 amino acids. Germline V gene data show CDR1 as SQVTM and CDR2 as ANQGSEA. The CDR3 bases are TGCAGCGCCTCTCTGGCGGGTGGCTACACCTTC. Translating gives CSASLAGGYTF.

V and J are TRBV7-3 and TRBJ1-2; 8 nucleotides match TRBD1. Trimming removed 5 bases from V and 2 bases from J; junction bases left unmatched: 4. The germline V gene encodes CDR1 SGHTA and CDR2 FQGTGA. The CDR3 sequence is 14 residues long. The CDR3 is CASSPGGQNYGYTF. In DNA form, the CDR3 reads TGTGCCAGCAGCCCAGGGGGCCAAAACTATGGCTACACCTTC.

The V call is TRBV2, the J call TRBJ2-2; no clear D. The CDR3 is 14 residues long. Trimming took off 5 bases at V and 2 bases at J, with 9 bases between the two ends. In germline, CDR1 is SNHLY, CDR2 FYNNEI. CDR3 region: CASSFVRNTGELFF. CDR3 nucleotides: TGTGCCAGCAGTTTCGTCAGAAACACCGGGGAGCTGTTTTTT.

The chain employs TRBV7-2 and TRBJ2-7; D ambiguous. This CDR3 has 15 amino acids. V shed 1 base and J shed 2 bases, with 12 bases lying between them. Germline CDR1 and CDR2: SGHTA and FQGNSA. The CDR3 region is CASSLGSTNPYEQYF. The CDR3 DNA sequence: TGTGCCAGCAGCTTAGGAAGCACTAACCCCTACGAGCAGTACTTC.

The V and J genes are TRBV5-4 and TRBJ1-1; 7 bases are shared with TRBD1. The J segment lost 5 bases and the V segment lost 2 bases, leaving 6 bases of the junction unmatched. Germline CDR1 reads SGHNT; CDR2 reads YYREEE (reference sequence). The CDR3 runs to 14 residues. The CDR3 loop reads CASSFLGQSTEAFF. CDR3 DNA: TGTGCCAGCAGCTTCCTGGGACAGAGTACTGAAGCTTTCTTT.

The chain carries TRBV19 and TRBJ1-5, with D uncertain. This CDR3 is built from 14 residues. The V end was cut by 5 bases, the J end by 3 bases, with 11 bases between. Germline loops: CDR1 LNHDA, CDR2 SQIVND (reference sequence). CDR3 DNA sequence: TGTGCCAGTAGTCCCCCGGGAAACAATCAGCCCCAGCATTTT. Its translation is CASSPPGNNQPQHF.

The chain combines TRBV7-3 with TRBJ2-1, with 15 bases fitting TRBD2. CDR3 length equals 19 residues. Germline V gene lookup returns CDR1 SGHTA and CDR2 FQGTGA. Unmatched junction bases numbered 7, after V lost 4 bases and J lost 0 bases. The CDR3, as DNA: TGTGCCAGCAGCTCCGGGACTAGCGGGAGGTCGAGCTCCTACAATGAGCAGTTCTTC. The encoded protein is CASSSGTSGRSSSYNEQFF.

The chain recombines TRBV4-3 with TRBJ2-2, with TRBD2 matching over 7 bases. CDR3 length equals 19 residues. The ends lost 0 bases at V and 4 bases at J; junction bases unmatched: 14. Germline values: CDR1 LGHNA, CDR2 YSLEER. CDR3 protein: CASSQEVAAAGAITGELFF. The CDR3 coding sequence is TGCGCCAGCAGCCAAGAGGTTGCGGCCGCGGGAGCTATCACCGGGGAGCTGTTTTTT.

The J gene is TRBJ2-1, the V gene TRBV20-1; 9 bases line up with TRBD2. V shed 3 bases, J shed 6 bases, and the junction held 9 bases outside the gene matches. The CDR3 length is 15 residues. Germline values: CDR1 DFQATT, CDR2 SNEGSKA (reference sequence). The CDR3 sequence is CSASALAGGFNEQFF. The CDR3 DNA is TGCAGTGCTAGTGCACTAGCGGGTGGGTTCAATGAGCAGTTCTTC.

The V gene is TRBV6-1, the J gene TRBJ2-3, with 9 nucleotides matching TRBD1. Germline V gene sequence: CDR1 MNHNS, CDR2 SASEGT. This CDR3 has 14 residues. Trimming at V came to 3 bases and at J to 8 bases, leaving 6 bases not matched to a gene. CDR3 DNA: TGTGCCAGCAGTGAGGACAGGGGAGTTTCTACGCAGTATTTT. It yields the protein CASSEDRGVSTQYF.

This clone was seen once. The chain couples TRBV9 to TRBJ2-1, with D perhaps matching TRBD2 (5 bases). Trimming cost V 0 bases and J 1 base, with 8 bases left between them. The CDR3 sequence is 15 residues long. In germline, CDR1 is SGDLS, CDR2 YYNGEE. CDR3 loop: CASSVDSGSYNEQFF. The CDR3 DNA is TGTGCCAGCAGCGTAGACTCGGGATCCTACAATGAGCAGTTCTTC.

The V gene is TRBV7-9, the J gene TRBJ1-6, with a possible D match to TRBD1 (5 bases). V gave up 3 bases and J gave up 0 bases, with 6 bases separating them. The CDR3 spans 15 residues. Germline V gene lookup returns CDR1 SEHNR and CDR2 FQNEAQ (reference sequence). CDR3 nucleotide sequence: TGTGCCAGCAGCTTGGACATCTCCTATAATTCACCCCTCCACTTT. It translates to CASSLDISYNSPLHF. Full variable domain (missing parts from reference TRBV7-9 and TRBJ1-6): DTGVSQNPRHKITKRGQNVTFRCDPISEHNRLYWYRQTLGQGPEFLTYFQNEAQLEKSRLLSDRFSAERPKGSFSTLEIQRTEQGDSAMYLCASSLDISYNSPLHFGNGTRLTVT.